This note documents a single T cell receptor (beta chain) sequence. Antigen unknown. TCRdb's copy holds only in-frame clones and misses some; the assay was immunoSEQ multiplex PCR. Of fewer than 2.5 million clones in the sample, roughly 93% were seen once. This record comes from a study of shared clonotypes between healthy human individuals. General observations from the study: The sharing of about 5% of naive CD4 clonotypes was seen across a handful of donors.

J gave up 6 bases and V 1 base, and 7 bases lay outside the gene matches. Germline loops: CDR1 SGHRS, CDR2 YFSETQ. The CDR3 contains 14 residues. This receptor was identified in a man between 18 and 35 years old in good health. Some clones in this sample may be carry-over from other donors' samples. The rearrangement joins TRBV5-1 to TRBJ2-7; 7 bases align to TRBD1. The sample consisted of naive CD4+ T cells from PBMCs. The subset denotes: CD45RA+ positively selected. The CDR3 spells CASSLRTGPFEQYF. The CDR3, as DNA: TGCGCCAGCAGCTTGAGGACAGGCCCCTTCGAGCAGTACTTC.